The sample holds many counts of the clone carrying this T cell receptor beta chain. HTBI primers from iRepertoire and Arm-PCR of CDR3 regions yielded the TCR beta libraries. TCRdb reanalysed the multiplex PCR reads using MiXCR and keeps one entry per CDR3 protein. The data contain about 500,000 distinct CDR3 sequences, around 12% of them singletons. These data are taken from a study of regulatory T cells in long-lasting Graves disease. V gave up 6 bases and J gave up 0 bases, with 15 bases separating them. This CDR3 region has 16 residues. Time point indicated: newly diagnosed GD, antithyroid drugs for less than 3 months. From PBMCs, RNA was extracted and then used to make the TCR library. The same data also went into a second study, on T cells in Graves' hyperthyroidism and ophthalmopathy.

The chain recombines TRBV12-3 or TRBV12-4 with TRBJ1-5; the D gene is possibly TRBD1 (5 bases). This TCR came from a woman aged 25 to 39 with Graves disease. The source material was peripheral blood mononuclear cells (PBMCs), sampled at new diagnosis, from a patient treated with antithyroid drugs. CDR3 DNA: TGTGCCAGCAGGCCCAATAGGGGATTTAGCAATCAGCCCCAGCATTTT. The encoded protein is CASRPNRGFSNQPQHF.